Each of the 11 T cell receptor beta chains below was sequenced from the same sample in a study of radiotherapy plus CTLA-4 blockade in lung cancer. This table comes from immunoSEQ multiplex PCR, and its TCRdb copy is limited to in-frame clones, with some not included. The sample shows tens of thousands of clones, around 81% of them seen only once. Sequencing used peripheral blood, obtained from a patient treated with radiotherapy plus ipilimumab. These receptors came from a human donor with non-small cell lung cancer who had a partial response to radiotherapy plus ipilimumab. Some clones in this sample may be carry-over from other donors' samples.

CDR3 DNA sequence: TGTGCCAGCGGGAAACGGGAGGGCCGCACAGATACGCAGTATTTT. As protein: CASGKREGRTDTQYF. This chain connects TRBV7-6 to TRBJ2-3, with 8 bases identical to TRBD2. V was clipped by 8 bases and J by 1 base; unmatched bases: 8. Per the germline V gene, CDR1 is SGHVS and CDR2 is FNYEAQ. This CDR3 has 15 amino acids.

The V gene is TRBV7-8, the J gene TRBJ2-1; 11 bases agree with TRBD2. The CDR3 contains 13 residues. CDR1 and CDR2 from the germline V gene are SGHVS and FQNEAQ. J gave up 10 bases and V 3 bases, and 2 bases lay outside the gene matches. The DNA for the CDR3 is TGTGCCAGCAGCTTGAGACTAGCGGGGGAGCAGTTCTTC. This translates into CASSLRLAGEQFF.

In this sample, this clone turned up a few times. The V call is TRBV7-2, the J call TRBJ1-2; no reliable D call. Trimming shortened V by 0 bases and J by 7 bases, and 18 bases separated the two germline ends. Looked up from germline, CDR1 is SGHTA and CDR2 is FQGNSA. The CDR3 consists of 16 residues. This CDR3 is CASSLAAGIGYSGYTF. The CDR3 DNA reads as TGTGCCAGCAGCTTAGCCGCGGGGATAGGGTACTCTGGCTACACCTTC.

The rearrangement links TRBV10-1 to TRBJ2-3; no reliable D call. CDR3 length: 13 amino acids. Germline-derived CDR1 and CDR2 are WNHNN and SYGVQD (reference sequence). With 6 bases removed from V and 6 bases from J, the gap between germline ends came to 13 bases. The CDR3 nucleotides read TGCGCCAGCAGCGGTGCTAGTTTGGATACGCAGTATTTT. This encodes CASSGASLDTQYF.

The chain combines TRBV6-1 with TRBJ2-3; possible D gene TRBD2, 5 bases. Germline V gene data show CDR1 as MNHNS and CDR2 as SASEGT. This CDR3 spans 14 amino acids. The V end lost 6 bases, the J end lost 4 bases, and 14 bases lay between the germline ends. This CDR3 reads CASRATTNSDTQYF. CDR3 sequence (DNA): TGTGCCAGCAGGGCGACTACTAATTCAGATACGCAGTATTTT.

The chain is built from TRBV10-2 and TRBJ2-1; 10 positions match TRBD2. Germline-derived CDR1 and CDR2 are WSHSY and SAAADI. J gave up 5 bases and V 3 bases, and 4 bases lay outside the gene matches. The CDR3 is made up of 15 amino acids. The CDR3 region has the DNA TGCGCCAGCAGTGAAGCTAGCGGGGGCCACAATGAGCAGTTCTTC. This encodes CASSEASGGHNEQFF.

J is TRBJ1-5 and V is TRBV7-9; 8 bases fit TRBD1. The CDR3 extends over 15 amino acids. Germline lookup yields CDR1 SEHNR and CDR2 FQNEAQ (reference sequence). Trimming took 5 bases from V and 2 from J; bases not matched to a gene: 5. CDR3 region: CASSPDRAGNQPQHF. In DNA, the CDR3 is TGTGCCAGCAGCCCGGACAGGGCCGGCAATCAGCCCCAGCATTTT. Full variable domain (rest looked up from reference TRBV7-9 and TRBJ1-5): DTGVSQNPRHKITKRGQNVTFRCDPISEHNRLYWYRQTLGQGPEFLTYFQNEAQLEKSRLLSDRFSAERPKGSFSTLEIQRTEQGDSAMYLCASSPDRAGNQPQHFGDGTRLSIL.

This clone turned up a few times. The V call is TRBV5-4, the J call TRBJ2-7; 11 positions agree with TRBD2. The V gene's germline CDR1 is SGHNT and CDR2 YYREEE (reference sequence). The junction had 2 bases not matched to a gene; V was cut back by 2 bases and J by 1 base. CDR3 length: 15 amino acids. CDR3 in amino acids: CASSLWTSGSYEQYF. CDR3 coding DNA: TGTGCCAGCAGCTTATGGACTAGCGGGTCCTACGAGCAGTACTTC.

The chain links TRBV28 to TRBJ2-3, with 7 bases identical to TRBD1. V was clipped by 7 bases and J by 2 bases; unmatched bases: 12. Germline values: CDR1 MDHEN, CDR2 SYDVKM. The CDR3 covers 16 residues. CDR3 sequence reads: CASTRDRRITTDTQYF. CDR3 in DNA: TGTGCCAGCACCCGGGACAGAAGAATCACCACAGATACGCAGTATTTT. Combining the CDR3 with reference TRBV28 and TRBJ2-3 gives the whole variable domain DVKVTQSSRYLVKRTGEKVFLECVQDMDHENMFWYRQDPGLGLRLIYFSYDVKMKEKGDIPEGYSVSREKKERFSLILESASTNQTSMYLCASTRDRRITTDTQYFGPGTRLTVL.

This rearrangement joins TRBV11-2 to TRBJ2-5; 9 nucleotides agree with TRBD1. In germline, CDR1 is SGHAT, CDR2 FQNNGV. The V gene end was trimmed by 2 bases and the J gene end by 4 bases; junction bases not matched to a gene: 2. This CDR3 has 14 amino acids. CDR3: CASSLNRGPETQYF. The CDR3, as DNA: TGTGCCAGCAGCTTAAACAGGGGGCCAGAGACCCAGTACTTC.

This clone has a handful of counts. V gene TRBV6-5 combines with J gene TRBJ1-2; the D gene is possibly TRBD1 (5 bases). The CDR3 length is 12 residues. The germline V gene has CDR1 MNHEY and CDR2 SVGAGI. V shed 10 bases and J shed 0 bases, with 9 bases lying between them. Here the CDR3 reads CATRQTNYGYTF. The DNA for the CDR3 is TGTGCCACCCGACAGACTAACTATGGCTACACCTTC.